In this sample, the clone carrying this TCR beta chain turned up a few times. Its antigen is not known. The data belong to a study of CD8 T cells in ankylosing spondylitis. This CDR3 region has 13 residues. Germline lookup yields CDR1 SQVTM and CDR2 ANQGSEA. The germline V and J ends were trimmed by 6 bases and 0 bases, with 9 bases remaining between them. General study points: Blood from ankylosing spondylitis patients appeared to carry a characteristic roughly eight-variant TCR beta motif. Disease-linked clones bore a CD8+ phenotype, appearing relatively rarely in peripheral blood. Researchers reportedly found disease-linked clones significantly enriched in matched ankylosing spondylitis synovial fluid.

Each TCR beta library was made by quantitative 5'-RACE that incorporated molecular barcodes. TCRdb processed the 5' RACE reads anew with MiXCR; each CDR3 protein has one entry. Of tens of thousands of distinct CDR3 sequences listed, approximately 11% are singletons. The chain carries TRBV29-1 and TRBJ1-5; D is uncertain. This TCR was sampled from a male donor with ankylosing spondylitis or in good health (not recorded which). Sequenced: blood, either unsorted or a sorted T cell fraction (not recorded which). For the CDR3, the DNA is TGCAGCGTCTGTGTGGATAGCAATCAGCCCCAGCATTTT. It yields the protein CSVCVDSNQPQHF. Using reference TRBV29-1 and TRBJ1-5 for the parts outside the CDR3, the full variable domain is SAVISQKPSRDICQRGTSLTIQCQVDSQVTMMFWYRQQPGQSLTLIATANQGSEATYESGFVIDKFPISRPNLTFSTLTVSNMSPEDSSIYLCSVCVDSNQPQHFGDGTRLSIL.